This T cell receptor beta chain is from a study of T cell repertoires in cytomegalovirus infection. Across the whole study: Indicated by public TCR beta signatures were CMV infection and matching HLA type.

CDR1 and CDR2 from the germline V gene are SGDLS and YYNGEE. V was pared by 10 bases and J by 2 bases, with 12 bases between. This CDR3 is 12 amino acids long. Findings and limits, study-wide: Cumulated frequencies of public TCR beta families served to identify carriers of CMV plus the relevant HLA.

MiXCR, applied by TCRdb to the reads, yields one record per CDR3 protein. The sample carries 490,000 or so distinct CDR3 sequences, approximately 11% recorded once. Note on this clonotype: Its cognate antigen is unknown.

The specimen was PBMCs. The sequence derives from a human donor in good health (CMV status not recorded). Some clones in this sample may be carry-over from other donors' samples. J is TRBJ1-1 and V is TRBV9, with D uncertain. This chain's CDR3 is CAVVLPNTEAFF. The DNA for the CDR3 is TGTGCCGTCGTTCTACCCAACACTGAAGCTTTCTTT.